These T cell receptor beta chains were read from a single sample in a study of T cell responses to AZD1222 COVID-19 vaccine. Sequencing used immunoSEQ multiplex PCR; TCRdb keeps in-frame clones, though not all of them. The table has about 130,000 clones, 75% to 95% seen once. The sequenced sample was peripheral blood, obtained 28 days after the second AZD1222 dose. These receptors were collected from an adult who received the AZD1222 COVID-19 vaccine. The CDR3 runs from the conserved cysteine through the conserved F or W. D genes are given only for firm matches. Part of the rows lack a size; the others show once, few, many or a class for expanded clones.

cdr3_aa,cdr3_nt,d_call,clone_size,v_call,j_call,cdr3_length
CASSPTRNTEAFF,TGTGCCAGCAGCCCGACAAGGAACACTGAAGCTTTCTTT,-,-,TRBV11-1,TRBJ1-1,13
CASSLSETEFEAFF,TGTGCCAGCAGCTTAAGCGAGACAGAATTTGAAGCTTTCTTT,-,-,TRBV7-8,TRBJ1-1,14
CASSPPSLAGEAFF,TGTGCCAGCTCACCACCGTCCTTAGCTGGTGAAGCTTTCTTT,-,-,TRBV18,TRBJ1-1,14
CASSQGVANTEAFF,TGTGCCAGCAGCCAAGGGGTGGCGAACACTGAAGCTTTCTTT,-,-,TRBV7-9,TRBJ1-1,14
CASSSGSPSPLHF,TGTGCCAGCAGCTCTGGTTCCCCGTCACCCCTCCACTTT,-,-,TRBV7-2,TRBJ1-6,13
CASSWTGVNEKLFF,TGTGCCAGCAGCTGGACAGGGGTTAATGAAAAACTGTTTTTT,TRBD1,once,TRBV7-9,TRBJ1-4,14
CASSQVRETQYF,TGTGCCAGCAGCCAGGTTCGAGAGACCCAGTACTTC,-,-,TRBV11-3,TRBJ2-5,12
CASSIMGQGYGGYTF,TGTGCCAGTAGTATCATGGGACAGGGGTATGGAGGCTACACCTTC,TRBD1,-,TRBV19,TRBJ1-2,15
CASSLVGGNANTGELFF,TGTGCCAGCAGCTTAGTCGGGGGGAACGCGAACACCGGGGAGCTGTTTTTT,TRBD2,-,TRBV11-2,TRBJ2-2,17
CASSLGISYNSPLHF,TGTGCCAGCAGTTTGGGAATCTCCTATAATTCACCCCTCCACTTT,-,once,TRBV25-1,TRBJ1-6,15
CASSISTVFGELFF,TGTGCCAGTAGTATCTCTACAGTATTCGGGGAGCTGTTTTTT,-,-,TRBV19,TRBJ2-2,14
CASSRTGTDEAFF,TGTGCCAGCTCAAGAACCGGGACGGATGAAGCTTTCTTT,-,once,TRBV18,TRBJ1-1,13
CATSPSGYYGYTF,TGTGCCACCAGTCCCTCGGGGTACTATGGCTACACCTTC,-,once,TRBV24-1,TRBJ1-2,13
CASSVDGNTIYF,TGTGCCAGCAGCGTGGACGGAAACACCATATATTTT,-,-,TRBV2,TRBJ1-3,12
CASSPAETGELFF,TGTGCCAGCTCACCAGCGGAAACCGGGGAGCTGTTTTTT,-,-,TRBV18,TRBJ2-2,13
CASSWGQGAGYTF,TGCGCCAGCAGCTGGGGACAGGGTGCTGGCTACACCTTC,TRBD1,-,TRBV5-1,TRBJ1-2,13
CASSDPGTSGGNEQFF,TGCGCCAGCAGTGATCCCGGGACTAGCGGGGGGAATGAGCAGTTCTTC,TRBD2,-,TRBV10-1,TRBJ2-1,16
CASSEQQGADGYTF,TGTGCCAGCAGTGAACAACAGGGGGCTGATGGCTACACCTTC,TRBD1,-,TRBV6-1,TRBJ1-2,14
CASSYGHPDSGNTIYF,TGCGCCAGCAGCTATGGACACCCAGACTCTGGAAACACCATATATTTT,-,-,TRBV5-1,TRBJ1-3,16
CASSARQGFYEQYF,TGTGCCAGCAGCGCCAGACAGGGGTTCTACGAGCAGTACTTC,TRBD1,-,TRBV7-6,TRBJ2-7,14
CASSPTMGSYEQYF,TGTGCCAGCAGCCCTACCATGGGCTCCTACGAGCAGTACTTC,-,medium-sized,TRBV7-6,TRBJ2-7,14
CASGLVINTEAFF,TGTGCTAGTGGTTTGGTAATAAACACTGAAGCTTTCTTT,-,-,TRBV12-5,TRBJ1-1,13
CASSQGLGLGEKLFF,TGCGCCAGCAGCCAGGGGCTGGGGCTGGGGGAAAAACTGTTTTTT,-,-,TRBV4-3,TRBJ1-4,15